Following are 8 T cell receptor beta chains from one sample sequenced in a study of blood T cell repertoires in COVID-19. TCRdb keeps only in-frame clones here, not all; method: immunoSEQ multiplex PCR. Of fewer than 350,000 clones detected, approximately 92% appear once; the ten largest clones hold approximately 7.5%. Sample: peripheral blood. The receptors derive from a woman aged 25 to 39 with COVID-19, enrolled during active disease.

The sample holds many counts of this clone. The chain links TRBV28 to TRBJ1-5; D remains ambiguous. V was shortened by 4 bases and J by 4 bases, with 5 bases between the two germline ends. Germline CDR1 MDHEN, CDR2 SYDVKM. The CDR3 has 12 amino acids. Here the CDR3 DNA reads TGTGCCAGCAGTTCACTGAATCAGCCCCAGCATTTT. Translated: CASSSLNQPQHF.

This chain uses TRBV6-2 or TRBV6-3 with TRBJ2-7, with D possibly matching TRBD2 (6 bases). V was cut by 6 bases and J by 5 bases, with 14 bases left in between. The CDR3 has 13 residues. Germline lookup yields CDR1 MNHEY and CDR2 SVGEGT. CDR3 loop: CASSPTRPHEQYF. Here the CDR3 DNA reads TGTGCCAGCAGCCCGACTAGACCCCACGAGCAGTACTTC.

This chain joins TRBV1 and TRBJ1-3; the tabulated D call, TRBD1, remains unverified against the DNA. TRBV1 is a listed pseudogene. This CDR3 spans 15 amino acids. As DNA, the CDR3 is TGCACCAGCAGCCAGGTCCAGGGGGCGGTGAACACCATATATTTT. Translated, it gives CTSSQVQGAVNTIYF.

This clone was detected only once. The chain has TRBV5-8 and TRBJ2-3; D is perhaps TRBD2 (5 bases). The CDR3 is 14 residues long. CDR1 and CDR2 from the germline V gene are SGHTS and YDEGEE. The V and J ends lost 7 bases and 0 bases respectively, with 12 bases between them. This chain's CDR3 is CASRTGLSTDTQYF. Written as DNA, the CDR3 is TGTGCCAGCCGGACTGGATTGAGCACAGATACGCAGTATTTT.

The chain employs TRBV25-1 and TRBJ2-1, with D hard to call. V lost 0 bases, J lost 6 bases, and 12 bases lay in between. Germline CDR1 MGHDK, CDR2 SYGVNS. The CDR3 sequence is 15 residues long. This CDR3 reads CASSEYKSLPNEQFF. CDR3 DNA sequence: TGTGCCAGCAGTGAATATAAGTCACTACCCAATGAGCAGTTCTTC. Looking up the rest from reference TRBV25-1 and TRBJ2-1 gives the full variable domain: EADIYQTPRYLVIGTGKKITLECSQTMGHDKMYWYQQDPGMELHLIHYSYGVNSTEKGDLSSESTVSRIRTEHFPLTLESARPSHTSQYLCASSEYKSLPNEQFFGPGTRLTVL.

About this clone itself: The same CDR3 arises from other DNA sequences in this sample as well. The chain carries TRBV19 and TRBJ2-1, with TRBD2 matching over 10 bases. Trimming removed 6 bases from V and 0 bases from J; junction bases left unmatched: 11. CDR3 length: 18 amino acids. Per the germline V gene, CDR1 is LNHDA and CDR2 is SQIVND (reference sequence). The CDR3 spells CASSIRLAGASSYNEQFF. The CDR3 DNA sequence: TGTGCCAGTAGCATACGACTAGCGGGCGCTAGCTCCTACAATGAGCAGTTCTTC.

CDR3 in amino acids: CASSESTGYGYTF. The CDR3 DNA follows: TGTGCCAGCAGTGAATCCACGGGCTATGGCTACACCTTC. The chain employs TRBV25-1 and TRBJ1-2, with unresolved D. From germline, CDR1 is MGHDK and CDR2 SYGVNS. CDR3 length: 13 amino acids. Trimming removed 1 base from V and 4 bases from J, with 7 bases in between.

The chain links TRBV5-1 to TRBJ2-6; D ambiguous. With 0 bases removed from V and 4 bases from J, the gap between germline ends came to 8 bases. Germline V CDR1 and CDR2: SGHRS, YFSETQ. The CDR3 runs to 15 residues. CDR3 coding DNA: TGCGCCAGCAGCTTGGACGGAGCAGGGGCCAACGTCCTGACTTTC. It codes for CASSLDGAGANVLTF.